This TCR beta chain was recovered during a study of T cells in Graves' hyperthyroidism and ophthalmopathy (dated by TCRdb to about 2019). Background on the whole study: Peripheral blood was sampled at the time of initial diagnosis, prior to any treatment. To identify distinguishing TCR V-J signatures, a discovery cohort of about 95 patients was used, comprising fewer than 45 with Graves' ophthalmopathy and around 57 with stable Graves' hyperthyroidism. Prospective prediction of ophthalmopathy was tested in an independent validation cohort consisting of 18 hyperthyroidism patients and 15 or so patients who later progressed to ophthalmopathy. The 75 to 100 discovery patients were randomly divided into training and test sets at a 7:3 ratio. In six Graves' hyperthyroidism patients, the study also compared T-cell repertoires from thyroid tissue with T-cell repertoires from blood. After sampling, hyperthyroidism patients received methimazole starting at 30 mg daily, and ophthalmopathy patients received high-dose intravenous methylprednisolone. The paper reports TCR Vbeta CDR3 sequencing of roughly 140 peripheral blood samples: some 41 ophthalmopathy, fewer than 80 hyperthyroidism and around 17 progressor patients.

The TCR beta CDR3 regions were amplified from the RNA transcripts. A first-round RT-PCR of the TCR CDR3 used the HTBI primer set with the Qiagen OneStep RT-PCR kit. The libraries were constructed in a second round of multiplex PCR and then size-selected and purified. Sequencing of the libraries was done on an Illumina HiSeq2000 using paired-end 100 bp reads. Per the source publication's procedure: Raw data were processed with SOAPnuke, discarding reads with adapters, uncalled bases, mean Phred below 15, or no exact constant-primer or identifier match. COPE v1.2.5 was used to merge the high-quality paired reads, and each unique nucleotide sequence was defined as a clonotype. MiTCR v1.1 was used to align the clonotypes against IMGT TRBV, TRBD and TRBJ reference segments. The analysis included only V-J combinations with a frequency above 0.0001, which together covered 98% to 99.2% of the repertoires. A TCS score was defined as the ratio of F50 (clonal expansion) to E x V (chaos), with BLOSUM62-based TCRdist applied between CDR3 peptides within each V-J. Welch's t-statistics and random forest reduced 450 to 600 V-J features to 13, which were used in a naive Bayes classifier (R e1071). The Morisita-Horn index was used to measure how similar the thyroid and blood repertoires were. The public reads were run again by TCRdb, first through fastp at Q25 and then through MiXCR, and only productive beta chains were kept. Entries are consolidated by CDR3 protein sequence, retaining the most common genes and DNA. TCRdb's processing, not the authors', yielded these V and J calls. The table for this sample lists under 70,000 distinct CDR3 sequences; roughly half of them were counted only once. The biggest ten clones account for approximately 3.4% of the sample.

General conclusions and limits of the study: Blood samples also contained most of the expanded thyroid clonotypes (frequency above 0.001), which suggests that blood repertoires may reflect thyroid immune responses. Sample size was not statistically predetermined, and investigators were not blinded to group allocation. A 13 V-J signature model separated ophthalmopathy from stable hyperthyroidism, with 87.88% sensitivity and roughly 81% specificity in cross-validation and 80%/75% in testing. In validation, progression to ophthalmopathy was predicted by the model with 55% to 71% sensitivity and around 75% specificity, a median of roughly six months before onset.

Moderately to severely active disease, a Clinical Activity Score of at least 3, a NOSPECS grade of at least 4, and a duration under 3 months were present in ophthalmopathy patients. The study excluded patients with uncontrolled infections, other autoimmune diseases, pregnancy or lactation. Diagnoses were established on the basis of clinical symptoms, serum thyroxine and TRAb, thyroid ultrasound, and orbital computed tomography. PBMCs were separated from around 9.1 ml of fresh peripheral blood using Ficoll-Paque density gradient centrifugation. Total RNA was extracted with Trizol reagent, and quality was checked on an Agilent 2100 Bioanalyzer. Counted from cysteine to phenylalanine, this CDR3 has 12 amino acids. The entry retains the CDR3 DNA only, 36 bases that are in frame from base 1. The V and J ends are trimmed by 3 bases and 13 bases, leaving 12 bases between them. Reading the germline V gene gives CDR1 LGHNT and CDR2 FRNRAP.

Points on this clonotype: What this receptor recognizes is not known. The sample holds no much larger clone one base away, and base qualities are not on file.

The origin of this receptor is a woman aged 60-75 years with Graves' ophthalmopathy. The chain was built from TRBV12-5 and TRBJ1-4; the D gene assignment is ambiguous. Sequences were obtained from blood. The DNA sequence is given as TGTGCTAGTGGTTTTGGCCCGGGTGGACTGTTTTTT. It is translated as CASGFGPGGLFF.